The 20 T cell receptor beta chains listed next were all sequenced from one sample in a study of molecular identifiers for immune sequencing clone quantification. TCRdb re-analysed the PCR reads in MiXCR, keeping a single row per CDR3 protein. This sample carries about 320,000 distinct CDR3 sequences, about 22% of them seen once, and the ten largest clones take roughly 0.8%. Material for sequencing was naive CD8+ T cells from blood, with Jurkat cell RNA spiked in. Subset here: FACS-sorted CD8+CD4-CCR7+CD45RA+ naive T cells. The receptors originated from a human donor in good health. Some libraries in this study had Jurkat cell RNA spiked in.

J is TRBJ1-5 and V is TRBV6-1; D possibly corresponds to TRBD1 (6 bases). The V and J ends lost 3 bases and 1 base respectively, with 10 bases between them. From germline, CDR1 is MNHNS and CDR2 SASEGT. This CDR3 is 15 amino acids long. Here the CDR3 DNA reads TGTGCCAGCAGTGAGACAGGCCTGAGCAATCAGCCCCAGCATTTT. Translated: CASSETGLSNQPQHF.

This clonotype was recorded many times. The chain uses TRBV4-1 and TRBJ1-2; D is uncertain. Trimming took 3 bases from V and 1 from J, leaving 15 bases between them. Germline V lookup: CDR1 MGHRA, CDR2 YSYEKL. This CDR3 is 16 amino acids long. Here the CDR3 reads CASSHPTTEINYGYTF. In DNA, the CDR3 is TGCGCCAGCAGCCACCCTACTACAGAAATTAACTATGGCTACACCTTC.

This clonotype was counted at least ten times. The chain joins TRBV12-3 or TRBV12-4 to TRBJ1-1, with 7 bases identical to TRBD1. This CDR3 has 14 residues. Unmatched junction bases numbered 5, after V lost 4 bases and J lost 3 bases. CDR3 nucleotide sequence: TGTGCCAGCAGTTCGACAGGGTCCGACACTGAAGCTTTCTTT. Translating gives CASSSTGSDTEAFF.

The chain is built from TRBV19 and TRBJ2-1; D not certain. The germline gives CDR1 LNHDA, CDR2 SQIVND (reference sequence). The CDR3 is 15 residues long. V was trimmed by 5 bases and J by 0 bases, leaving 11 bases between them. CDR3 loop: CASSVPWLSYNEQFF. The CDR3 nucleotides read TGTGCCAGTAGTGTCCCTTGGCTCTCCTACAATGAGCAGTTCTTC.

About this clonotype: A much larger clone differs from this one at a single base, so this may be a read error. This sequence joins TRBV9 and TRBJ2-3; D gene uncertain. This CDR3 is built from 13 residues. The V gene's germline CDR1 is SGDLS and CDR2 YYNGEE. The CDR3 sequence: CACSVVETDTQYF. The CDR3 DNA reads TGTGCCTGCAGCGTAGTGGAAACAGATACGCAGTATTTT.

Turning to this clonotype: One junction end disagrees with the germline gene, perhaps due to a read error. The chain carries TRBV20-1 and TRBJ2-7; 8 positions match TRBD1. The CDR3 extends over 15 amino acids. Germline values: CDR1 DFQATT, CDR2 SNEGSKA (reference sequence). CDR3 coding DNA: TGCAGTGCTAGAGATCTTGGACAGGGTAACTACGTGCAGTACTTC. Translated, it gives CSARDLGQGNYVQYF.

This clonotype was picked up many times. The rearrangement joins TRBV12-3 or TRBV12-4 to TRBJ2-3; 12 bases agree with TRBD2. V was clipped by 6 bases and J by 5 bases; unmatched bases: 9. CDR3 length equals 16 residues. In DNA, the CDR3 is TGTGCCAGCAGCCGAGCTAGCGGGGGGGTTAGAGATACGCAGTATTTT. As protein: CASSRASGGVRDTQYF.

Worth noting for this clonotype: This may be a read error: a much more frequent sequence differs by one nucleotide. Since no conserved phenylalanine or tryptophan closes the CDR3, a read error is the likely cause. The chain combines TRBV6-2 or TRBV6-3 with TRBJ1-2; D is unresolved. Trimming left V 6 bases short and J 4 bases short, with 9 bases between. The CDR3 is made up of 12 amino acids. CDR1 is MNHEY and CDR2 is SVGEGT in the germline V gene. This chain's CDR3 is CASSPGSYGYTL. The CDR3 DNA sequence: TGTGCCAGCAGCCCAGGTAGCTATGGCTACACCCTC.

As to this clonotype: A much larger clone is a single base away; this may be a read error. V gene TRBV7-9 combines with J gene TRBJ2-7, with TRBD2 matching over 10 bases. Germline V gives CDR1 SEHNR, CDR2 FQNEAQ (reference sequence). This CDR3 contains 15 residues. J was trimmed by 3 bases and V by 4 bases; bases with no gene match: 6. DNA of the CDR3: TGTGCCAGCAGCTCAGGACTAGCGGAATTCTACGAGCAGTACTTC. This encodes CASSSGLAEFYEQYF.

Regarding this clonotype: It may be a read error: a sequence one base away is much more abundant. The chain recombines TRBV7-2 with TRBJ2-1; 7 bases are shared with TRBD2. Germline CDR1 reads SGHTA; CDR2 reads FQGNSA. The V and J ends lost 5 bases and 0 bases, in that order; junction bases with no gene match: 7. This CDR3 is built from 16 residues. The CDR3 nucleotides read TGTGCCAGCAGCGAGCCAGCGGGACGCTCCTACAATGAGCAGTTCTTC. This codes for CASSEPAGRSYNEQFF.

The chain couples TRBV12-3 or TRBV12-4 to TRBJ2-2, with D perhaps TRBD2 (6 bases). Trimming took off 4 bases at V and 3 bases at J, with 15 bases between the two ends. The CDR3 loop spans 16 amino acids. For the CDR3, the DNA is TGTGCCAGCAGTTCGAAGGGCAGGGACTACACCGGGGAGCTGTTTTTT. Its translation: CASSSKGRDYTGELFF.

This clonotype showed up just a few times. This chain links TRBV3-1 with TRBJ2-7; D could derive from TRBD1 or TRBD2 (6 bases each). The CDR3 has 15 residues. The V and J ends lost 3 bases and 2 bases respectively, with 14 bases between them. Germline V gene sequence: CDR1 LGHDT, CDR2 YNNKEL (reference sequence). CDR3 DNA: TGTGCCAGCAGCCATCGGCGGGACATCACCTACGAGCAGTACTTC. Translating it yields CASSHRRDITYEQYF.

V is TRBV27 and J is TRBJ2-3, with D perhaps matching TRBD1 (5 bases). Trimming pared 3 bases from V and 10 bases from J, leaving 17 bases between. This CDR3 comprises 14 residues. The germline V gene has CDR1 MNHEY and CDR2 SMNVEV (reference sequence). The CDR3 nucleotides read TGTGCCAGCAGTTTTCTCCAAGGGGTCCATGCGCAGTATTTT. Translating gives CASSFLQGVHAQYF.

The chain uses TRBV11-2 and TRBJ2-1; TRBD1 matches at 12 bases. After removal of 5 bases from V and 5 bases from J, the junction contained 4 bases not matched to a gene. The CDR3 totals 15 residues. Germline CDR1 and CDR2: SGHAT and FQNNGV. The CDR3 sequence is CASSPRDRGHNEQFF. Written as DNA, the CDR3 is TGTGCCAGCAGCCCCCGGGACAGGGGGCACAATGAGCAGTTCTTC.

This clonotype was seen at least ten times. V gene TRBV12-3 or TRBV12-4 combines with J gene TRBJ2-5, with 13 bases fitting TRBD2. Trimming took 5 bases from V and 4 from J; bases not matched to a gene: 7. This CDR3 spans 16 amino acids. CDR3 sequence reads: CASSGGLAGPPETQYF. CDR3 nucleotides: TGTGCCAGCAGTGGGGGACTAGCGGGGCCACCAGAGACCCAGTACTTC.

This clonotype was observed many times. The chain carries TRBV7-9 and TRBJ2-2; D is undetermined. CDR1 SEHNR and CDR2 FQNEAQ come from the germline V gene (reference sequence). There are 14 residues in the CDR3. V was trimmed by 2 bases and J by 8 bases, leaving 12 bases between them. This CDR3 reads CASSLTPEEGELFF. CDR3 in DNA: TGTGCCAGCAGCTTAACCCCAGAGGAGGGGGAGCTGTTTTTT.

On this clonotype itself: A junction end diverges from the germline sequence, so it may reflect a read error. The J gene is TRBJ1-4, the V gene TRBV7-9; 8 bases fit TRBD1. This CDR3 comprises 16 residues. Germline CDR1 SEHNR, CDR2 FQNEAQ (reference sequence). The DNA for the CDR3 is TGTGCCAGCAGCACCGGACAGGGAGTGGGGTATGAAAAACTGCTTTTT. Protein sequence: CASSTGQGVGYEKLLF.

Notes on this clonotype: A much larger clone lies a single base off, so this may be a read error. The chain joins TRBV20-1 to TRBJ2-3, with 14 bases fitting TRBD2. The V segment lost 4 bases and the J segment 4 bases; nucleotides outside the gene matches: 10. Germline CDR1 reads DFQATT; CDR2 reads SNEGSKA (reference sequence). CDR3 length equals 17 residues. The CDR3 nucleotides read TGCAGTGCTAAGTGCTCCGGGACTAGCGGGAGCTCAGATACGCAGTATTTT. Amino acid sequence: CSAKCSGTSGSSDTQYF.

This clonotype was picked up a small number of times. The J gene is TRBJ1-2, the V gene TRBV30; no clear D. This CDR3 contains 14 residues. Germline assignment: CDR1 GTSNPN and CDR2 SVGIG (reference sequence). V was trimmed by 5 bases and J by 0 bases, leaving 13 bases between them. CDR3 sequence: CAWDGRSTNYGYTF. The CDR3 bases are TGTGCCTGGGATGGACGGTCGACTAACTATGGCTACACCTTC.

The V gene is TRBV13, the J gene TRBJ2-2; tentatively, D is TRBD2 (5 bases). This CDR3 is built from 15 residues. Germline V lookup: CDR1 PRHDT, CDR2 FYEKMQ (reference sequence). The V end was cut by 1 base, the J end by 6 bases, with 12 bases between. The CDR3 sequence: CASSLEEEVAGELFF. Here the CDR3 DNA reads TGTGCCAGCAGCTTAGAAGAGGAGGTCGCCGGGGAGCTGTTTTTT. The full variable domain, in which reference TRBV13 and TRBJ2-2 provide the parts outside the CDR3, is AAGVIQSPRHLIKEKRETATLKCYPIPRHDTVYWYQQGPGQDPQFLISFYEKMQSDKGSIPDRFSAQQFSDYHSELNMSSLELGDSALYFCASSLEEEVAGELFFGEGSRLTVL.